Each of the 20 T cell receptor beta chains below was sequenced from the same sample in a study (dated by TCRdb to between 2015 and 2016). Library preparation employed RT-PCR. This sample was sequenced with an Illumina MiSeq. TCRdb took the public reads, trimmed them with fastp at Q25, ran MiXCR for clone calling and kept in-frame beta chains. Records with the same CDR3 protein are collapsed into one entry carrying the most frequent genes and DNA. For this sample the table gives almost 700,000 distinct CDR3 sequences, of which approximately 15% were detected only once. The ten largest clones take up roughly 3.6% of the sample. The sample comprised memory CD4+ T cells from blood. Every receptor here comes from a female donor in good health, serving as a healthy control.

This clonotype was detected only a few times. The chain joins TRBV27 to TRBJ2-5, with TRBD2 matching over 10 bases. Trimming cost V 5 bases and J 14 bases; bases outside gene matches: 11. Per the germline V gene, CDR1 is MNHEY and CDR2 is SMNVEV (reference sequence). The CDR3 runs 13 residues. The CDR3 bases are TGTGCCAGCAGTGTCCAACCGGGACTAGCGAAATACTTC. Translation: CASSVQPGLAKYF.

This clonotype has a count of ten or more. The chain couples TRBV27 to TRBJ2-3, with a possible D match to TRBD2 (6 bases). CDR1 and CDR2 (germline): MNHEY, SMNVEV (reference sequence). V was clipped by 10 bases and J by 1 base, with 18 bases between them. This CDR3 region has 15 residues. The CDR3: CAIARGGRGTDTQYF. Written as DNA, the CDR3 is TGTGCCATTGCGCGGGGTGGCAGGGGCACAGATACGCAGTATTTT.

This clonotype has a handful of counts. The gene calls are TRBV6-6 and TRBJ1-2; 7 nucleotides align to TRBD1. This CDR3 spans 12 amino acids. Trimming removed 10 bases from V and 1 base from J; junction bases left unmatched: 3. The germline gives CDR1 MNHNY, CDR2 SVGAGI (reference sequence). For the CDR3, the DNA is TGTGCCACCGGGACAGTTAACTATGGCTACACCTTC. Protein: CATGTVNYGYTF.

The genes are TRBV5-1 and TRBJ2-1, with D perhaps TRBD1 or TRBD2 (7 bases each). Germline V CDR1 and CDR2: SGHRS, YFSETQ. V lost 4 bases to trimming and J lost 4 bases, with 15 bases between them. The length of the CDR3 is 15 residues. As DNA, the CDR3 is TGCGCCAGCAGCAACCCAGGGGGAGGGTACAATGAGCAGTTCTTC. As protein: CASSNPGGGYNEQFF.

The chain employs TRBV7-3 and TRBJ2-2; TRBD2 might be the D (6 bases). This CDR3 is built from 13 residues. Trimming cost V 4 bases and J 5 bases, with 8 bases left between them. From germline, CDR1 is SGHTA and CDR2 FQGTGA. The CDR3 sequence is CASSYGTTGELFF. Here the CDR3 DNA reads TGTGCCAGCAGCTATGGGACTACCGGGGAGCTGTTTTTT. Full variable domain (missing parts from reference TRBV7-3 and TRBJ2-2): GAGVSQTPSNKVTEKGKYVELRCDPISGHTALYWYRQSLGQGPEFLIYFQGTGAADDSGLPNDRFFAVRPEGSVSTLKIQRTERGDSAVYLCASSYGTTGELFFGEGSRLTVL.

This clonotype has ten or more counts. The chain employs TRBV7-8 and TRBJ2-3; D gene ambiguous. The CDR3 has 16 residues. V was cut by 4 bases and J by 2 bases, with 16 bases left in between. The germline CDR1 and CDR2 sequences are SGHVS and FQNEAQ. The CDR3: CASSSLGRSDTDTQYF. The CDR3 DNA reads as TGTGCCAGCAGCTCCCTGGGTAGATCAGACACAGATACGCAGTATTTT. The full variable domain, its missing parts supplied by reference TRBV7-8 and TRBJ2-3, is GAGVSQSPRYKVAKRGQDVALRCDPISGHVSLFWYQQALGQGPEFLTYFQNEAQLDKSGLPSDRFFAERPEGSVSTLKIQRTQQEDSAVYLCASSSLGRSDTDTQYFGPGTRLTVL.

The V call is TRBV12-3 or TRBV12-4, the J call TRBJ2-1; D gene ambiguous. Trimming shortened V by 3 bases and J by 9 bases, and 9 bases separated the two germline ends. The length of the CDR3 is 12 residues. The CDR3 sequence is CASSFSRREQFF. CDR3 nucleotide sequence: TGTGCCAGCAGTTTTTCTCGTCGTGAGCAGTTCTTC.

This chain uses TRBV7-2 with TRBJ1-5; no definite D call. Deletions cut 5 bases from V and 6 bases from J, with 8 bases between. Germline V gives CDR1 SGHTA, CDR2 FQGNSA. The CDR3 consists of 12 residues. The CDR3, as DNA: TGTGCCAGCAGCCGTCACATTCAGCCCCAGCATTTT. Amino acid sequence: CASSRHIQPQHF. Together with reference TRBV7-2 and TRBJ1-5, the CDR3 gives the full variable domain: GAGVSQSPSNKVTEKGKDVELRCDPISGHTALYWYRQSLGQGLEFLIYFQGNSAPDKSGLPSDRFSAERTGGSVSTLTIQRTQQEDSAVYLCASSRHIQPQHFGDGTRLSIL.

This clonotype turned up a few times. This sequence joins TRBV5-1 and TRBJ2-5; D ambiguous. The CDR3 length is 12 residues. V lost 2 bases, J lost 4 bases, and 6 bases lay in between. CDR1 SGHRS and CDR2 YFSETQ come from the germline V gene. The CDR3 loop reads CASSFYGETQYF. The CDR3 nucleotides read TGCGCCAGCAGCTTTTACGGAGAGACCCAGTACTTC.

This clonotype was found a few times. The chain uses TRBV6-2 or TRBV6-3 and TRBJ1-1; D call uncertain. The ends were cut back, 1 base at V and 0 bases at J, with 6 bases in the middle. The CDR3 spans 14 residues. Germline V CDR1 and CDR2: MNHEY, SVGEGT. CDR3 region: CASSYWAMNTEAFF. The CDR3 region has the DNA TGTGCCAGCAGTTACTGGGCCATGAACACTGAAGCTTTCTTT.

The chain employs TRBV24-1 and TRBJ2-2; D may be TRBD1 or TRBD2 (6 bases each). Germline assignment: CDR1 KGHDR and CDR2 SFDVKD. The CDR3 length is 15 residues. V shed 4 bases and J shed 3 bases, with 11 bases lying between them. In nucleotides, the CDR3 is TGTGCCACCAGTGACTCCGGGGGCGACACCGGGGAGCTGTTTTTT. Translated, it gives CATSDSGGDTGELFF.

The table lists this clonotype with many counts. The chain uses TRBV7-2 and TRBJ1-6; TRBD1 might be the D (5 bases). V lost 5 bases to trimming and J lost 10 bases, with 15 bases between them. CDR1 and CDR2 from the germline V gene are SGHTA and FQGNSA. This CDR3 has 14 amino acids. The CDR3 DNA is TGTGCCAGCAGCCAAACCGGGACTAACTCACCCCTCCACTTT. This sequence encodes CASSQTGTNSPLHF.

This clonotype was observed a few times. The chain has TRBV7-2 and TRBJ2-3, with 10 positions matching TRBD2. The germline gives CDR1 SGHTA, CDR2 FQGNSA. V gave up 4 bases and J gave up 6 bases; unmatched junction bases: 16. The CDR3 consists of 18 residues. DNA for the CDR3: TGTGCCAGCAGCTCTATCCGTGGGCTAGCGGGAGCAGGGGATACGCAGTATTTT. Protein product: CASSSIRGLAGAGDTQYF. Full variable domain (rest looked up from reference TRBV7-2 and TRBJ2-3): GAGVSQSPSNKVTEKGKDVELRCDPISGHTALYWYRQSLGQGLEFLIYFQGNSAPDKSGLPSDRFSAERTGGSVSTLTIQRTQQEDSAVYLCASSSIRGLAGAGDTQYFGPGTRLTVL.

V is TRBV6-2 or TRBV6-3 and J is TRBJ2-6, with D unclear. Between the trimmed V and J ends, which lost 2 bases and 0 bases, there was a span of 11 bases. Germline CDR1 and CDR2: MNHEY and SVGEGT. This CDR3 spans 17 amino acids. Here the CDR3 reads CASSYTKGGSGANVLTF. DNA of the CDR3: TGTGCCAGCAGTTACACCAAGGGCGGCTCTGGGGCCAACGTCCTGACTTTC.

The chain employs TRBV29-1 and TRBJ2-5; 10 bases line up with TRBD1. Trimming removed 4 bases from V and 0 bases from J; junction bases left unmatched: 2. The CDR3 has 14 amino acids. Germline-derived CDR1 and CDR2 are SQVTM and ANQGSEA. The CDR3 coding sequence is TGCAGCGTTGTGGGACAGGGGTACCAAGAGACCCAGTACTTC. Its translation: CSVVGQGYQETQYF.

The sample holds a few counts of this clonotype. The chain carries TRBV20-1 and TRBJ1-1; D gene ambiguous. With 6 bases removed from V and 4 bases from J, the gap between germline ends came to 15 bases. CDR3 length: 13 amino acids. Germline assignment: CDR1 DFQATT and CDR2 SNEGSKA (reference sequence). The CDR3 spells CSARLGSSTEAFF. CDR3 in DNA: TGCAGTGCCAGGCTGGGGTCGAGCACTGAAGCTTTCTTT.

For the CDR3, the DNA is TGTGCCAGCAGTTACGGGGCAGGGTTAACTGAAGCTTTCTTT. It specifies CASSYGAGLTEAFF. V and J are TRBV6-5 and TRBJ1-1; D is possibly TRBD1 (5 bases). The CDR3 extends over 14 amino acids. CDR1 MNHEY and CDR2 SVGAGI come from the germline V gene. V gave up 2 bases and J gave up 5 bases, with 12 bases separating them.

The sample holds a few counts of this clonotype. The V gene is TRBV20-1, the J gene TRBJ1-2; tentatively, D is TRBD1 (6 bases). This CDR3 region has 13 residues. V lost 6 bases and J lost 5, with 16 bases in between. Looked up from germline, CDR1 is DFQATT and CDR2 is SNEGSKA (reference sequence). CDR3 sequence reads: CSATRGRAYGYTF. The CDR3 nucleotides are TGCAGTGCCACCAGGGGCAGGGCGTATGGCTACACCTTC.

This clonotype was detected many times. The V call is TRBV6-5, the J call TRBJ2-7, with D perhaps TRBD1 (5 bases). CDR3 length: 15 residues. V was clipped by 2 bases and J by 0 bases, with 11 bases between them. The germline CDR1 and CDR2 sequences are MNHEY and SVGAGI. This CDR3 is CASSYDRMSSYEQYF. The DNA for the CDR3 is TGTGCCAGCAGTTACGACAGAATGAGCTCCTACGAGCAGTACTTC.

The sample holds a few counts of this clonotype. V is TRBV6-5 and J is TRBJ1-1; 9 bases fit TRBD1. Germline-derived CDR1 and CDR2 are MNHEY and SVGAGI. The J segment lost 1 base and the V segment lost 6 bases, leaving 6 bases of the junction unmatched. This CDR3 has 15 residues. The CDR3: CASRDTGGANTEAFF. The CDR3 DNA sequence: TGTGCCAGCAGAGACACAGGGGGCGCGAACACTGAAGCTTTCTTT.